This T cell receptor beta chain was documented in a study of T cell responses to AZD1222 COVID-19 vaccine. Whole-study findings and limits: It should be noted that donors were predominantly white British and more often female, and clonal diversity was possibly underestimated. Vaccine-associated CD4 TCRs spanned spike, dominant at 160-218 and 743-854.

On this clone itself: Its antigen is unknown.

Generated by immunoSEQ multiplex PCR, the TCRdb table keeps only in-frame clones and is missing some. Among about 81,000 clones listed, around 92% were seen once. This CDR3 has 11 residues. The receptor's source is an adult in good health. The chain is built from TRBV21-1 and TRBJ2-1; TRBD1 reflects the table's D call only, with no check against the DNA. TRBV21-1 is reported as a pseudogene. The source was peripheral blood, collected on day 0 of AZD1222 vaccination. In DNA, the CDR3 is TGTGCCAGCAGCAACGACAGGGCCCAGTTCTTC. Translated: CASSNDRAQFF.